This TCR beta chain was sequenced in a study of T cells in Graves' hyperthyroidism and ophthalmopathy. Amplification of TCR beta CDR3 regions used RNA as the template. HTBI primers were used for first-round RT-PCR of the TCR CDR3. TCRdb used MiXCR to reprocess the multiplex PCR reads, holding one entry per CDR3 protein. This table has approximately 690,000 distinct CDR3 sequences, more than 14% appearing once. Trimming took off 1 base at V and 1 base at J, with 8 bases between the two ends. The CDR3 is 14 residues long. The germline V gene encodes CDR1 LGHNA and CDR2 YNFKEQ. Source material: blood. The chain carries TRBV4-2 and TRBJ2-7; the D call may be TRBD1 or TRBD2 (5 bases each). This receptor was taken from a woman between 45 and 65 years old with Graves' ophthalmopathy. CDR3 amino acids: CASSQGEGSYEQYF. The CDR3 coding sequence is TGTGCCAGCAGCCAAGGAGAGGGGTCCTACGAGCAGTACTTC.